This TCR beta chain was sequenced in a study of Ad26.COV2.S vaccination and SARS-CoV-2 variants. For the study at large: Within the COV1001 Ad26.COV2.S trial arm, the donor was enrolled.

Treatment defined: roughly 19 received Ad26.COV2.S at low or high dose, single or two shots; several received placebo; per-sample allocation not given. Repertoires come from day 63 after the first vaccine or placebo injection. Assay used: immunoSEQ multiplex PCR; TCRdb lists only in-frame clones, some missing. The profile covers about 480,000 clones, with roughly 89% appearing a single time and roughly 13% taken by the ten largest. CDR1 and CDR2 from the germline V gene are LNHDA and SQIVND (reference sequence). V lost 4 bases and J lost 2, with 8 bases in between. The CDR3 totals 14 residues. The sample here was peripheral blood, taken in a trial of Ad26.COV2.S vaccine versus placebo. The genes are TRBV19 and TRBJ2-2; D gene ambiguous. This clonotype was obtained from a person between 18 and 59 years old who received the Ad26.COV2.S COVID-19 vaccine or a placebo. CDR3 in DNA: TGTGCCAGTAGTAACCGGGTCAACACCGGGGAGCTGTTTTTT. It yields the protein CASSNRVNTGELFF. Looking up the rest from reference TRBV19 and TRBJ2-2 gives the full variable domain: DGGITQSPKYLFRKEGQNVTLSCEQNLNHDAMYWYRQDPGQGLRLIYYSQIVNDFQKGDIAEGYSVSREKKESFPLTVTSAQKNPTAFYLCASSNRVNTGELFFGEGSRLTVL.